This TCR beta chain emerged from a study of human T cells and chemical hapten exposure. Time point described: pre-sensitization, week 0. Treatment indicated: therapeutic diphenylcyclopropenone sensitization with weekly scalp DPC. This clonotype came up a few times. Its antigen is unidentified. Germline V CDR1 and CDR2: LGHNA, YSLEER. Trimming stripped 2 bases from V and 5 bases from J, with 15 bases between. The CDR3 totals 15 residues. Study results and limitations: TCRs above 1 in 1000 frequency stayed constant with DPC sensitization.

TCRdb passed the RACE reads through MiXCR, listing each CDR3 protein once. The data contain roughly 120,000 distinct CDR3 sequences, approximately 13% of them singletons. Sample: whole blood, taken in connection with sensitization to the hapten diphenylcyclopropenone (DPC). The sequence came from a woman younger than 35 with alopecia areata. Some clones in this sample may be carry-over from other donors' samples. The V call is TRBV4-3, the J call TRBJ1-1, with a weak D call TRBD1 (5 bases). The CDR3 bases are TGCGCCAGCAGCCAACATTTGGGGGGAAGTACTGAAGCTTTCTTT. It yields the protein CASSQHLGGSTEAFF.